This T cell receptor beta chain was identified during a study of T-cell reconstitution after alpha-beta-depleted transplantation in children. Construction of the TCRbeta library involved unique molecular identifiers. MiXCR was run by TCRdb on the PCR reads, yielding one entry per CDR3 protein. The sample yields some 260,000 distinct CDR3 sequences, roughly 25% seen once. Germline V lookup: CDR1 MNHEY, CDR2 SVGAGI. The CDR3 extends over 15 amino acids. Trimming cost V 0 bases and J 8 bases; bases outside gene matches: 4. This clonotype came up many times. This TCR was sampled from a female patient aged 2-9 years who had a stem cell transplant for congenital amegakaryocytic thrombocytopenia, so the T cells may come from the graft donor. This sequence joins TRBV6-5 and TRBJ1-4; TRBD1 agrees at 9 bases. The starting material was PBMCs, mostly from graft donor cells, obtained 360 days after TCRalphabeta/CD19-depleted stem cell transplant. The CDR3 loop reads CASSYSDRGSEKLFF. CDR3 DNA: TGTGCCAGCAGTTACTCGGACAGGGGATCGGAAAAACTGTTTTTT.